This T cell receptor beta chain was captured in a study of T cell responses to AZD1222 COVID-19 vaccine. Findings and caveats of the study: Clonal diversity was possibly underestimated, and white British individuals and females predominated among donors. Increases in Spike-specific TCR breadth and depth were seen after two AZD1222 doses.

In regard to this clone: Its target is unknown.

Trimming stripped 4 bases from V and 4 bases from J, with 9 bases between. Germline V gene lookup returns CDR1 SGHDT and CDR2 YYEEEE. The CDR3 spans 12 residues. Sequencing used immunoSEQ multiplex PCR; TCRdb keeps in-frame clones, though not all of them. The sample includes roughly 150,000 clones, about 90% of them seen just once. The chain couples TRBV5-6 to TRBJ2-7; no clear D. The sequence derives from an adult in good health. Sequencing used peripheral blood, obtained on day 0 of AZD1222 vaccination. The chain's CDR3 is CASSTLSYEQYF. For the CDR3, the DNA is TGTGCCAGCAGCACCCTGTCGTACGAGCAGTACTTC.